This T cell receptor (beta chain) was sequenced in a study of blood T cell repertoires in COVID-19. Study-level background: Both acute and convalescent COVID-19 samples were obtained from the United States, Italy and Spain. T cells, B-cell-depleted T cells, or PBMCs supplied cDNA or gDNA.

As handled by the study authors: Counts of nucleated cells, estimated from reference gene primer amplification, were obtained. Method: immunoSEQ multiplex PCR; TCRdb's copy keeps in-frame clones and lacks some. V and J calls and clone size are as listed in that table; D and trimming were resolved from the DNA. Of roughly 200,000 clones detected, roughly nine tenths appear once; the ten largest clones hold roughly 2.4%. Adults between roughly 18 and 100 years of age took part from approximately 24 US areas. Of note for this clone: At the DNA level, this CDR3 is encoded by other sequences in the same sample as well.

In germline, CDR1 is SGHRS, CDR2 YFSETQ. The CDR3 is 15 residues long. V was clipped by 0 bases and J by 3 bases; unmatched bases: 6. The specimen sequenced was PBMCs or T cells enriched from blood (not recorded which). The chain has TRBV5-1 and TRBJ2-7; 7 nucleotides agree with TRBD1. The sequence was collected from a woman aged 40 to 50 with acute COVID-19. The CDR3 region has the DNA TGCGCCAGCAGCTTGGGAGGGGGCTCGGGCTACGAGCAGTACTTC. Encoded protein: CASSLGGGSGYEQYF.